Below are 9 T cell receptor beta chains sequenced from a single sample in a study of blood T cell repertoires in COVID-19. Using immunoSEQ multiplex PCR, the repertoire was profiled, and TCRdb retains in-frame clones only, with some absent. Here the sample spans 35,000 to 50,000 clones, about nine tenths being singletons. Sequencing was performed on peripheral blood. These TCRs come from a man between 65 and 80 years old with active COVID-19.

The chain is built from TRBV9 and TRBJ2-2; tentatively, D is TRBD2 (6 bases). The V end lost 0 bases, the J end lost 1 base, and 7 bases lay between the germline ends. The CDR3 consists of 15 residues. Germline V lookup: CDR1 SGDLS, CDR2 YYNGEE. This chain's CDR3 is CASSVAGENTGELFF. The CDR3 region has the DNA TGTGCCAGCAGCGTAGCGGGGGAGAACACCGGGGAGCTGTTTTTT.

This rearrangement joins TRBV7-2 to TRBJ2-1; 7 positions agree with TRBD2. Per the germline V gene, CDR1 is SGHTA and CDR2 is FQGNSA. The trim removed 4 bases at V and 0 bases at J, leaving 6 bases unmatched. CDR3 length equals 16 residues. Here the CDR3 DNA reads TGTGCCAGCAGCTCCCTAGCGGTGAGCTCCTACAATGAGCAGTTCTTC. Its protein product is CASSSLAVSSYNEQFF.

V and J are TRBV19 and TRBJ2-3, with 8 positions matching TRBD2. CDR3 length equals 16 residues. Germline V gives CDR1 LNHDA, CDR2 SQIVND (reference sequence). V lost 3 bases, J lost 0 bases, and 5 bases stayed unmatched. The DNA for the CDR3 is TGTGCCAGTAGTATCCGTCCGGGGGGGAGCACAGATACGCAGTATTTT. Its protein is CASSIRPGGSTDTQYF.

The chain links TRBV9 to TRBJ1-2; maybe TRBD1 (6 bases). CDR1 SGDLS and CDR2 YYNGEE come from the germline V gene. This CDR3 is built from 13 residues. V shed 4 bases and J shed 8 bases, with 15 bases lying between them. CDR3: CASSFRGASGYTF. The CDR3 nucleotides read TGTGCCAGCAGCTTCCGGGGGGCGTCGGGCTACACCTTC.

In its sample, this clone was seen a few times. The V gene is TRBV5-1, the J gene TRBJ2-3, with D tentatively TRBD1 (5 bases). The germline V gene encodes CDR1 SGHRS and CDR2 YFSETQ. The CDR3 is 12 amino acids. The germline V and J ends were trimmed by 3 bases and 3 bases, with 5 bases remaining between them. The CDR3 coding sequence is TGCGCCAGCAGCTGGACAACAGATACGCAGTATTTT. Its protein product is CASSWTTDTQYF.

The gene calls are TRBV3-1 (or the pseudogene TRBV3-2) and TRBJ1-2; 8 bases fit TRBD1. This CDR3 contains 13 residues. V trimming: 2 bases; J trimming: 8 bases; junction bases outside the gene matches: 4. The germline V gene encodes CDR1 LGHDT and CDR2 YNNKEL (reference sequence). The CDR3 spells CASSQPRQGGYTF. In DNA form, the CDR3 reads TGTGCCAGCAGCCAACCCCGACAGGGGGGCTACACCTTC.

This clone showed up just once. The J gene is TRBJ2-1, the V gene TRBV7-2; TRBD1 matches at 8 bases. V shed 0 bases and J 1 base; nucleotides not matched to a gene: 2. The CDR3 is 16 residues long. CDR1 is SGHTA and CDR2 is FQGNSA in the germline V gene. The CDR3 nucleotides read TGTGCCAGCAGCTTAGCCGGGACAGGTTCCTACAATGAGCAGTTCTTC. This translates into CASSLAGTGSYNEQFF.

This chain links TRBV2 with TRBJ2-3; 10 nucleotides agree with TRBD2. The germline gives CDR1 SNHLY, CDR2 FYNNEI. CDR3 length: 14 amino acids. V shed 7 bases and J 6 bases; nucleotides not matched to a gene: 7. CDR3 loop: CASNLAGAEDTQYF. CDR3 bases: TGTGCCAGCAATCTAGCGGGGGCGGAGGATACGCAGTATTTT.

The rearrangement joins TRBV5-1 to TRBJ1-1, with D maybe TRBD1 (5 bases). Per the germline V gene, CDR1 is SGHRS and CDR2 is YFSETQ. The CDR3 extends over 13 amino acids. V gave up 6 bases and J gave up 2 bases, with 11 bases separating them. The DNA for the CDR3 is TGCGCCAGCAACCTGGACATTAACACTGAAGCTTTCTTT. Its translation is CASNLDINTEAFF.